The T cell receptor beta chain described here comes from a study of Graves' ophthalmopathy and Graves' hyperthyroidism. Across the whole study: Untreated patients at initial diagnosis provided peripheral blood.

This clonotype has at least ten counts. The authors amplified TCR beta CDR3 regions, and they did so from RNA transcripts for repertoire sequencing. After a first-round RT-PCR with HTBI primers, a second-round multiplex PCR was run. Each CDR3 protein is one row after TCRdb ran MiXCR on the multiplex PCR reads. This table has hundreds of thousands of distinct CDR3 sequences, roughly 39% appearing once. From germline, CDR1 is SEHNR and CDR2 FQNEAQ (reference sequence). V dropped 5 bases and J dropped 3 bases, with 5 bases sitting between them. The CDR3 covers 11 residues. The sequencing sample was made of peripheral blood. This sequence originates from an adult man with Graves' ophthalmopathy. The genes are TRBV7-9 and TRBJ2-7; D uncertain. The CDR3 DNA is TGTGCCAGCAGCAGGGACTACGAGCAGTACTTC. As protein: CASSRDYEQYF. Drawing the rest from reference TRBV7-9 and TRBJ2-7, the complete variable domain is DTGVSQNPRHKITKRGQNVTFRCDPISEHNRLYWYRQTLGQGPEFLTYFQNEAQLEKSRLLSDRFSAERPKGSFSTLEIQRTEQGDSAMYLCASSRDYEQYFGPGTRLTVT.